The 13 T cell receptor beta chains presented below share a single source sample, sequenced in a study of T cells in localized non-small cell lung cancer. Only in-frame clones appear in the TCRdb table, and some are missing; sequencing was by immunoSEQ multiplex PCR. Here the sample spans about 1,400 clones, about 20% being singletons. Sample: lung tumor tissue, taken before any cancer treatment. The receptor set was obtained from a male donor aged 60 or older with stage III squamous cell lung carcinoma.

This chain uses TRBV11-3 with TRBJ1-1; tentative D call: TRBD1 (5 bases). CDR1 is SGHNT and CDR2 is YENEEA in the germline V gene. This CDR3 contains 18 residues. Trimming stripped 2 bases from V and 0 bases from J, with 19 bases between. The CDR3 sequence is CASSLSRRGSHLNTEAFF. CDR3 coding DNA: TGTGCCAGCAGCTTATCCCGGCGGGGCTCCCACCTGAACACTGAAGCTTTCTTT.

The chain carries TRBV6-8 and TRBJ2-2; 7 bases fit TRBD2. Trimming cost V 7 bases and J 1 base; bases outside gene matches: 3. The CDR3 extends over 14 amino acids. Germline V lookup: CDR1 MNHGY, CDR2 SAAAGT. CDR3 residues: CASNSGVNTGELFF. CDR3 bases: TGTGCCAGCAACAGCGGGGTGAACACCGGGGAGCTGTTTTTT.

This clone is labeled as medium-sized. V and J are TRBV6-8 and TRBJ1-2; D gene ambiguous. Trimming stripped 5 bases from V and 0 bases from J, with 13 bases between. CDR1 is MNHGY and CDR2 is SAAAGT in the germline V gene. This CDR3 is built from 15 residues. The CDR3 region is CASSLSGFSNYGYTF. CDR3 DNA: TGTGCCAGCAGTCTTTCAGGTTTTTCTAACTATGGCTACACCTTC.

The chain links TRBV29-1 to TRBJ2-1; 9 bases map to TRBD1. The trim removed 1 base at V and 6 bases at J, leaving 7 bases unmatched. The germline V gene encodes CDR1 SQVTM and CDR2 ANQGSEA. The CDR3 sequence is 15 residues long. The DNA of the CDR3 is TGCAGCGTTGAAGGCCAACAGGGGGCACCCAATGAGCAGTTCTTC. The encoded protein is CSVEGQQGAPNEQFF.

The chain has TRBV25-1 and TRBJ1-4, with D unresolved. CDR1 and CDR2 (germline): MGHDK, SYGVNS. The CDR3 is 16 residues long. The V gene lost 4 bases and the J gene lost 8 bases, with 20 bases spanning the gap. Written as DNA, the CDR3 is TGTGCCAGCAGTGGAGCCAAACACCGTCTTCGGGAAAAACTGTTTTTT. It is translated as CASSGAKHRLREKLFF.

The chain has TRBV19 and TRBJ2-7, with 10 bases matching TRBD1. Per the germline V gene, CDR1 is LNHDA and CDR2 is SQIVND (reference sequence). After removal of 4 bases from V and 4 bases from J, the junction contained 7 bases not matched to a gene. The CDR3 spans 15 residues. DNA of the CDR3: TGTGCCAGTAGTAGCCCCCGGGACAGGGGTTACGAGCAGTACTTC. Its protein product is CASSSPRDRGYEQYF.

This clone was detected a few times. The rearrangement links TRBV6-8 to TRBJ2-2; no definite D call. Trimming stripped 5 bases from V and 4 bases from J, with 14 bases between. CDR1 MNHGY and CDR2 SAAAGT come from the germline V gene. This CDR3 region has 15 residues. CDR3 DNA sequence: TGTGCCAGCAGTGTACCAGGAAAGGGCACCGGGGAGCTGTTTTTT. This sequence encodes CASSVPGKGTGELFF.

The chain has TRBV19 and TRBJ2-1, with TRBD1 matching 10 bases. Germline CDR1 is LNHDA and CDR2 is SQIVND (reference sequence). This CDR3 has 16 amino acids. V trimming: 3 bases; J trimming: 3 bases; junction bases outside the gene matches: 5. CDR3 DNA sequence: TGTGCCAGTAGTATTCCAAGGACAGGGGGCTACAATGAGCAGTTCTTC. The encoded protein is CASSIPRTGGYNEQFF.

The chain couples TRBV30 to TRBJ1-1; D may be TRBD1 (5 bases). Germline V gene lookup returns CDR1 GTSNPN and CDR2 SVGIG (reference sequence). The ends were cut back, 2 bases at V and 2 bases at J, with 15 bases in the middle. This CDR3 has 15 residues. The chain's CDR3 is CAWSWGSNGNTEAFF. The CDR3, as DNA: TGTGCCTGGAGTTGGGGGTCTAATGGTAACACTGAAGCTTTCTTT.

The CDR3 spells CASSLFGGGGELFF. The CDR3 bases are TGTGCCAGCAGTTTATTCGGGGGCGGCGGGGAGCTGTTTTTT. J is TRBJ2-2 and V is TRBV28; D is possibly TRBD1 or TRBD2 (6 bases each). The CDR3 length is 14 residues. In germline, CDR1 is MDHEN, CDR2 SYDVKM. Trimming left V 1 base short and J 7 bases short, with 10 bases between.

This clone is classed as medium-sized (0.01 to 0.1%). The chain is built from TRBV9 and TRBJ1-5; TRBD1 matches at 11 bases. The CDR3 extends over 14 amino acids. V was pared by 4 bases and J by 6 bases, with 3 bases of the junction left unmatched. Germline-derived CDR1 and CDR2 are SGDLS and YYNGEE. The CDR3, as DNA: TGTGCCAGCAGCCTCGGACAGGGGGCTCAGCCCCAGCATTTT. It encodes CASSLGQGAQPQHF.

This clone was detected only a few times. This chain connects TRBV10-2 to TRBJ2-1; TRBD1 is a possible D gene (5 bases). The CDR3 consists of 14 residues. V lost 4 bases and J 10 bases, leaving 17 bases between the germline ends. Germline loops: CDR1 WSHSY, CDR2 SAAADI. The CDR3 protein is CASSVRPGPGEQFF. CDR3 DNA sequence: TGCGCCAGCAGTGTACGACCGGGCCCAGGGGAGCAGTTCTTC.

By proportion, this clone is medium-sized. This chain connects TRBV6-8 to TRBJ2-7, with 9 bases matching TRBD2. The length of the CDR3 is 16 residues. Germline V gene lookup returns CDR1 MNHGY and CDR2 SAAAGT. The V and J ends lost 7 bases and 4 bases, in that order; junction bases with no gene match: 14. The CDR3 here is CASTHIRASGNYEQYF. As DNA, the CDR3 is TGTGCCAGCACCCACATAAGGGCTAGCGGGAATTACGAGCAGTACTTC.